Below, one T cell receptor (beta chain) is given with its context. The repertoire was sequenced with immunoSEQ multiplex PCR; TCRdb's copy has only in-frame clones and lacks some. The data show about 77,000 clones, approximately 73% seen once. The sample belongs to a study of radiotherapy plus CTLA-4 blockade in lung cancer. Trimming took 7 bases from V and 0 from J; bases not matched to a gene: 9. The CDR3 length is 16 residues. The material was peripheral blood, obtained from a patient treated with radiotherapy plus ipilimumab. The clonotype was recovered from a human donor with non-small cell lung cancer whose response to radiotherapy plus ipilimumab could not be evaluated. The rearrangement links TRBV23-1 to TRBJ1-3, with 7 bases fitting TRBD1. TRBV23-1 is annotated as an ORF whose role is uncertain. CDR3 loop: CASNQDRMGSGNTIYF. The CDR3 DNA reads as TGCGCCAGCAACCAGGACAGGATGGGCTCTGGAAACACCATATATTTT.